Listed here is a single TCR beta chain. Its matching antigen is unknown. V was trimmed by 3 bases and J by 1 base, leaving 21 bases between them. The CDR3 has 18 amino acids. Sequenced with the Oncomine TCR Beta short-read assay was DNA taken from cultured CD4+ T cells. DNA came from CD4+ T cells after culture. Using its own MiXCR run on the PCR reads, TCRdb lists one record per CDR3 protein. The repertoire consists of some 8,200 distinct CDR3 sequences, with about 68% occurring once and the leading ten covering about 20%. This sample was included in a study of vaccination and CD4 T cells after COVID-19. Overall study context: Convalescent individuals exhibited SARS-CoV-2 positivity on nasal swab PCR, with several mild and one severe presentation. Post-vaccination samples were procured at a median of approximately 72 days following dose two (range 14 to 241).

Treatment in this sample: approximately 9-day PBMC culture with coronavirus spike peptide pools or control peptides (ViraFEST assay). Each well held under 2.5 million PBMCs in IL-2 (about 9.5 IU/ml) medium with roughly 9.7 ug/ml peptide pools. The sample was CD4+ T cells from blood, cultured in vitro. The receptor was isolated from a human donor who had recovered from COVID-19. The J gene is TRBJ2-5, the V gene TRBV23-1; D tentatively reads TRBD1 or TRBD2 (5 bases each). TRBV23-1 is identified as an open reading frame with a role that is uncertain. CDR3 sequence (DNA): TGCGCCAGCAGTCACCGAGGGACGCCGAAAGGTATCCAAGAGACCCAGTACTTC. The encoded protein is CASSHRGTPKGIQETQYF.